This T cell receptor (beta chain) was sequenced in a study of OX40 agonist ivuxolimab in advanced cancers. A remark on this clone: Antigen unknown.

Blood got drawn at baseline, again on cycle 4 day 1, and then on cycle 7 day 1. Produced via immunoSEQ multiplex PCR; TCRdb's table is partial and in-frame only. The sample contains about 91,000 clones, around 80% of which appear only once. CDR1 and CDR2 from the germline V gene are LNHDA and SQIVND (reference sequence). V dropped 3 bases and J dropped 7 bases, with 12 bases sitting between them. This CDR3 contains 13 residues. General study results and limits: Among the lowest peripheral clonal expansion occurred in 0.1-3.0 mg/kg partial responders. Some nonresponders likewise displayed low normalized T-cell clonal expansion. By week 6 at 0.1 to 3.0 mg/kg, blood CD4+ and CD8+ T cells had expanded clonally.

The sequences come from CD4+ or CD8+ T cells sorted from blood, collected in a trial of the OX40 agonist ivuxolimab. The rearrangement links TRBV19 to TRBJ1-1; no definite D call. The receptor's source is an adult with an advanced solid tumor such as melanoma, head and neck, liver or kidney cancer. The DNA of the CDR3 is TGTGCCAGTAGTATGGACCTCGGCGGTGAAGCTTTCTTT. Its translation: CASSMDLGGEAFF.